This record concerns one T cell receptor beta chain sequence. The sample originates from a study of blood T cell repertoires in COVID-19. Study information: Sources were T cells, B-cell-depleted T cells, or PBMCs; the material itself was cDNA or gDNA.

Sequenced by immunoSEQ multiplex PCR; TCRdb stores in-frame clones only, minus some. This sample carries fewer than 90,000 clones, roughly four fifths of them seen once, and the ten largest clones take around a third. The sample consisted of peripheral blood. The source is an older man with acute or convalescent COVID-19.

The DNA for the CDR3 is TGTGCCAGTAACCCGAGGGGGCTTCAGGGTAGTTATGGCTACACCTTC. Translated: CASNPRGLQGSYGYTF. This rearrangement joins TRBV19 to TRBJ1-2; 7 bases match TRBD1. Germline V CDR1 and CDR2: LNHDA, SQIVND (reference sequence). CDR3 size: 16 residues. V dropped 7 bases and J dropped 5; count of bases not matched to a gene: 16. Full variable domain (outside the CDR3, taken from reference TRBV19 and TRBJ1-2): DGGITQSPKYLFRKEGQNVTLSCEQNLNHDAMYWYRQDPGQGLRLIYYSQIVNDFQKGDIAEGYSVSREKKESFPLTVTSAQKNPTAFYLCASNPRGLQGSYGYTFGSGTRLTVV.